The 3 T cell receptor beta chains reported below all come from one sample, sequenced in a study of CD8 T cells in Susac syndrome. Reverse transcription of roughly 0.5 to 1 ug RNA used random hexamers. TCRdb re-called the immunoSEQ multiplex PCR reads with MiXCR, one entry per CDR3 protein. The table has a few hundred thousand distinct CDR3 sequences, around 91% seen once. The specimen was CD8+ T cells from PBMCs. Receptors were obtained from a human donor with multiple sclerosis.

V and J are TRBV18 and TRBJ2-7, with TRBD1 matching 9 bases. After removal of 5 bases from V and 2 bases from J, the junction contained 10 bases not matched to a gene. This CDR3 comprises 16 residues. Per germline, CDR1 KGHSH and CDR2 LQKENI. The CDR3 reads CASSNPSGTGPYEQYF. The CDR3 region has the DNA TGTGCCAGCTCAAACCCTTCCGGGACAGGGCCCTACGAGCAGTACTTC. The full variable domain, with the rest looked up from reference TRBV18 and TRBJ2-7, is NAGVMQNPRHLVRRRGQEARLRCSPMKGHSHVYWYRQLPEEGLKFMVYLQKENIIDESGMPKERFSAEFPKEGPSILRIQQVVRGDSAAYFCASSNPSGTGPYEQYFGPGTRLTVT.

J is TRBJ2-3 and V is TRBV5-1, with D possibly matching TRBD2 (5 bases). Deletions cut 7 bases from V and 0 bases from J, with 15 bases between. CDR1 and CDR2 from the germline V gene are SGHRS and YFSETQ. The length of the CDR3 is 15 residues. CDR3 nucleotides: TGCGCCAGCGGGGAGAGTCGACGGAGCACAGATACGCAGTATTTT. This gives the protein CASGESRRSTDTQYF.

This chain links TRBV5-6 with TRBJ1-6; 7 bases are shared with TRBD1. The junction had 11 bases not matched to a gene; V was cut back by 3 bases and J by 5 bases. The CDR3 covers 17 residues. Germline CDR1 SGHDT, CDR2 YYEEEE. In DNA, the CDR3 is TGTGCCAGCAGCTCAGGACAGGTTACGCCACATAATTCACCCCTCCACTTT. Protein product: CASSSGQVTPHNSPLHF.